This TCR beta chain derives from a study of blood T cells in healthy people across ages. Study results and caveats: Those diversity estimates obtained from one million T cells were thought to be underestimates. As naive T cell percentage varied, TCR beta diversity correlated strongly with it.

The CDR3 contains 15 residues. The V end lost 0 bases, the J end lost 1 base, and 10 bases lay between the germline ends. Germline CDR1 and CDR2: SGDLS and YYNGEE. A note on this clonotype: Its antigen remains unknown.

With a J-beta primer mix and a sample-barcoded 5' primer, a second PCR ran about 7 to 12 cycles. In TCRdb, the 5' RACE reads were re-called with MiXCR into one record per CDR3 protein. This sample has fewer than 2,000,000 distinct CDR3 sequences; roughly 43% occur once, and the top ten carry around 23%. The receptor was isolated from a human donor in good health. The sample was blood. The chain employs TRBV9 and TRBJ2-5; D not resolved. DNA of the CDR3: TGTGCCAGCAGCGTAGACCCGAGAGGCCAAGAGACCCAGTACTTC. The encoded protein is CASSVDPRGQETQYF. Full variable domain (rest looked up from reference TRBV9 and TRBJ2-5): DSGVTQTPKHLITATGQRVTLRCSPRSGDLSVYWYQQSLDQGLQFLIQYYNGEERAKGNILERFSAQQFPDLHSELNLSSLELGDSALYFCASSVDPRGQETQYFGPGTRLLVL.